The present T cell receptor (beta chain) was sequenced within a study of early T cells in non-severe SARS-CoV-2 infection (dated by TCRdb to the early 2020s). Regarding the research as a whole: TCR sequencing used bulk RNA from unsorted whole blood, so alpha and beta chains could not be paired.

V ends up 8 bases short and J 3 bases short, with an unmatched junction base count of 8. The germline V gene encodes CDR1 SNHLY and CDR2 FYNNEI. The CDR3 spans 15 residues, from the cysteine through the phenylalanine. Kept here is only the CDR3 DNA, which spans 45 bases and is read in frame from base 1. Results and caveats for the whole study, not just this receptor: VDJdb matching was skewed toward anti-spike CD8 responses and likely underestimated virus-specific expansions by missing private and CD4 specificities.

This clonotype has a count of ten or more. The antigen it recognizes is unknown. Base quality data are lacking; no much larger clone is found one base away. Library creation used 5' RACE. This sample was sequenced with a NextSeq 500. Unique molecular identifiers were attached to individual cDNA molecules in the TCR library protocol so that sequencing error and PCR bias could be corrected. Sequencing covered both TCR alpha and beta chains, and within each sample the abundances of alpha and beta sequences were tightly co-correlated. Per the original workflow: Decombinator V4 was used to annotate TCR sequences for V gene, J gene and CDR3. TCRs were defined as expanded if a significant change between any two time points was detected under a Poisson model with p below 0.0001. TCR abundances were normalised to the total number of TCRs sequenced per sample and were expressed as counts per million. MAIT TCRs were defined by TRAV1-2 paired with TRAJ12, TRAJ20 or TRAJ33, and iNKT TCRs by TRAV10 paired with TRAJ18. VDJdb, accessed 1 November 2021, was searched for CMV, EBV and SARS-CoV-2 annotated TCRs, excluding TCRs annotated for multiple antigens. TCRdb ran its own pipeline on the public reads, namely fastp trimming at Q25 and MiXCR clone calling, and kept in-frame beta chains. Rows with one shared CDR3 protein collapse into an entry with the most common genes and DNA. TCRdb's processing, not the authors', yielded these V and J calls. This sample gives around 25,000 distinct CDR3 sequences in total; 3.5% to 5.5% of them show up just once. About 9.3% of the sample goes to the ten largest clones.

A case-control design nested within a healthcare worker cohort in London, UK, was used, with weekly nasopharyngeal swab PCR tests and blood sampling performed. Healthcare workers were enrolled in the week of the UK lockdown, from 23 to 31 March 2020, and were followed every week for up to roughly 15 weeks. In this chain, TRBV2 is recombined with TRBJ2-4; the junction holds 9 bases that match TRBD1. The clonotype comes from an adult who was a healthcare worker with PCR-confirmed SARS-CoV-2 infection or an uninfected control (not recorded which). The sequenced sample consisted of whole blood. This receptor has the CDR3 CASGMDRGDKNIQYF. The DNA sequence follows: TGTGCCAGCGGAATGGACAGGGGAGACAAAAACATTCAGTACTTC.